A selection of T cell receptor beta chains follows, all from one sample in a study of shared clonotypes between healthy human individuals. Libraries were prepared by immunoSEQ multiplex PCR; TCRdb keeps only in-frame clonotypes and omits some of them. The sample holds about 1.1 million clones, about 80% seen once. Sequencing input: memory CD4+ T cells from PBMCs. Receptors originate from a man aged 18 to 35 in good health. Some clones in this sample may be carry-over from other donors' samples. Each CDR3 is given with its conserved first and last residue. A D gene is named only where the DNA matches it firmly. Rows may omit the clone size; those that give it use once, few, many or a size class.

d_call: -; v_call: TRBV14; j_call: TRBJ1-1; clone_size: -; cdr3_aa: CASSQVFGYTEAFF; cdr3_nt: TGTGCCAGCAGCCAAGTTTTCGGATACACTGAAGCTTTCTTT
d_call: TRBD1; v_call: TRBV5-1; j_call: TRBJ2-1; clone_size: -; cdr3_aa: CASTLGTGYNEQFF; cdr3_nt: TGCGCCAGCACACTCGGGACAGGATACAATGAGCAGTTCTTC
d_call: -; v_call: TRBV9; j_call: TRBJ2-3; clone_size: -; cdr3_aa: CASSVAAGRTDTQYF; cdr3_nt: TGTGCCAGCAGCGTAGCAGCGGGCCGGACAGATACGCAGTATTTT
d_call: -; v_call: TRBV5-1; j_call: TRBJ2-7; clone_size: -; cdr3_aa: CASSETGLKSYEQYF; cdr3_nt: TGCGCCAGCAGTGAAACGGGCTTGAAGTCCTACGAGCAGTACTTC
d_call: -; v_call: TRBV5-4; j_call: TRBJ2-7; clone_size: -; cdr3_aa: CASSLAVSSYEQYF; cdr3_nt: TGTGCCAGCAGCTTGGCCGTGAGCTCCTACGAGCAGTACTTC
d_call: -; v_call: TRBV14; j_call: TRBJ2-1; clone_size: -; cdr3_aa: CASSQEFGIEQFF; cdr3_nt: TGTGCCAGCAGCCAAGAATTCGGGATCGAGCAGTTCTTC
d_call: TRBD2; v_call: TRBV30; j_call: TRBJ2-1; clone_size: -; cdr3_aa: CAWSPGRAWGNEQFF; cdr3_nt: TGTGCCTGGAGTCCCGGGAGGGCCTGGGGGAATGAGCAGTTCTTC
d_call: TRBD1; v_call: TRBV29-1; j_call: TRBJ2-7; clone_size: -; cdr3_aa: CSVGDRGPYEQYF; cdr3_nt: TGCAGCGTTGGGGACAGGGGCCCCTACGAGCAGTACTTC
d_call: -; v_call: TRBV30; j_call: TRBJ1-2; clone_size: few; cdr3_aa: CAWSERQIYGYTF; cdr3_nt: TGTGCCTGGAGTGAGAGACAGATCTATGGCTACACCTTC
d_call: -; v_call: TRBV9; j_call: TRBJ2-2; clone_size: once; cdr3_aa: CASSVGGRDGTGELFF; cdr3_nt: TGTGCCAGCAGCGTAGGAGGACGGGACGGGACCGGGGAGCTGTTTTTT
d_call: TRBD1; v_call: TRBV18; j_call: TRBJ1-1; clone_size: -; cdr3_aa: CASSSTGGTEAFF; cdr3_nt: TGTGCCAGCTCATCGACAGGGGGGACTGAAGCTTTCTTT
d_call: TRBD1; v_call: TRBV11-1; j_call: TRBJ2-2; clone_size: once; cdr3_aa: CASSLEGAANTGELFF; cdr3_nt: TGTGCCAGCAGCTTAGAGGGGGCCGCGAACACCGGGGAGCTGTTTTTT
d_call: -; v_call: TRBV30; j_call: TRBJ1-1; clone_size: -; cdr3_aa: CAWSVRRPLMNTEAFF; cdr3_nt: TGTGCCTGGAGTGTTCGCAGGCCCTTGATGAACACTGAAGCTTTCTTT
d_call: -; v_call: TRBV11-2; j_call: TRBJ1-1; clone_size: -; cdr3_aa: CASSLTRTYTEAFF; cdr3_nt: TGTGCCAGCAGCTTAACTAGGACCTACACTGAAGCTTTCTTT
d_call: -; v_call: TRBV27; j_call: TRBJ2-3; clone_size: -; cdr3_aa: CASSPSGDTQYF; cdr3_nt: TGTGCCAGCAGTCCCTCAGGAGATACGCAGTATTTT
d_call: TRBD1; v_call: TRBV27; j_call: TRBJ1-2; clone_size: -; cdr3_aa: CASRRTGGPRGYTF; cdr3_nt: TGTGCCAGCAGACGGACAGGGGGGCCGCGGGGCTACACCTTC